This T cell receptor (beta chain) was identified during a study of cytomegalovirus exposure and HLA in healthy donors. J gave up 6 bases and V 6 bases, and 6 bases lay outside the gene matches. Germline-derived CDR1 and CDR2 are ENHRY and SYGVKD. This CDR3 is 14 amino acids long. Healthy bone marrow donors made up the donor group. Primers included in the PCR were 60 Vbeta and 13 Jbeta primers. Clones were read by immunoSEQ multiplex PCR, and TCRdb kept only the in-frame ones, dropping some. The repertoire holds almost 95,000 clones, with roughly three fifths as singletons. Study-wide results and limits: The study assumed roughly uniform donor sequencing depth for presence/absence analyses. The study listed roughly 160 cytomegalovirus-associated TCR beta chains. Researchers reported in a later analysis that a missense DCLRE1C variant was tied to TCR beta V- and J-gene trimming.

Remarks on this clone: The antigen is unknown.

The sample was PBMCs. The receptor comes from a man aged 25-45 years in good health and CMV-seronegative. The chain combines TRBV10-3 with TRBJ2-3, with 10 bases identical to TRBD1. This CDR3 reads CAIRPGQGSDTQYF. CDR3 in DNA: TGTGCCATCAGGCCGGGACAGGGGTCGGATACGCAGTATTTT.